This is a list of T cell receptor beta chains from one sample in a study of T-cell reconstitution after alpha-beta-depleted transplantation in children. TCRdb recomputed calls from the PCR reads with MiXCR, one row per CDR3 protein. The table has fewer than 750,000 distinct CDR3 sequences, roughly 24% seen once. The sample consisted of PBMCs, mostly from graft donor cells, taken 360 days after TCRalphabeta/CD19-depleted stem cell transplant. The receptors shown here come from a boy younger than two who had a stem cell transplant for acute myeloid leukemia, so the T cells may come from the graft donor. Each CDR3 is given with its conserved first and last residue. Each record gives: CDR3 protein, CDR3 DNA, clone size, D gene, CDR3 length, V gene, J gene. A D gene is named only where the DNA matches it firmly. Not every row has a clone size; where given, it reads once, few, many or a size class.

CASSYGTGRNEQFF	TGTGCCAGCAGTTACGGGACAGGGAGGAATGAGCAGTTCTTC	many	TRBD1	14	TRBV6-5	TRBJ2-1
CSAADRLASSTDTQYF	TGCAGCGCGGCGGATCGACTAGCGTCTAGCACAGATACGCAGTATTTT	many	TRBD2	16	TRBV29-1	TRBJ2-3
CATLPPTGVRGYTF	TGTGCCACCCTCCCCCCTACAGGAGTTCGTGGCTACACCTTC	few	-	14	TRBV2	TRBJ1-2
CASSLAFRSTDTQYF	TGCGCCAGCAGCTTGGCGTTCAGGAGCACAGATACGCAGTATTTT	few	-	15	TRBV5-1	TRBJ2-3
CASKPPRSYNEQFF	TGTGCCAGCAAACCACCACGCTCCTACAATGAGCAGTTCTTC	few	-	14	TRBV28	TRBJ2-1
CASSYLQAETQYF	TGTGCCAGCAGTTACTTGCAGGCGGAGACCCAGTACTTC	-	-	13	TRBV6-2/TRBV6-3	TRBJ2-5
CASSYVRGLETQYF	TGTGCCAGCAGTTATGTCAGGGGGCTGGAGACCCAGTACTTC	many	TRBD1	14	TRBV6-5	TRBJ2-5
CASTRTSGDNEQFF	TGTGCCAGCACGAGGACTAGCGGGGACAATGAGCAGTTCTTC	-	TRBD2	14	TRBV28	TRBJ2-1
CASSREDRTYNEQFF	TGTGCCAGCTCACGAGAAGACAGAACCTACAATGAGCAGTTCTTC	many	-	15	TRBV18	TRBJ2-1
CASSFRDYPYEQYF	TGTGCCAGCAGTTTCCGGGACTACCCTTACGAGCAGTACTTC	-	TRBD2	14	TRBV12-3/TRBV12-4	TRBJ2-7
CASSDPGTASEAFF	TGTGCCAGCAGTGACCCCGGGACAGCCTCGGAAGCTTTCTTT	few	TRBD1	14	TRBV6-1	TRBJ1-1
CASSPRLAGIPGTGELFF	TGTGCCAGCAGTCCCCGACTAGCGGGGATTCCAGGCACCGGGGAGCTGTTTTTT	many	TRBD2	18	TRBV12-3/TRBV12-4	TRBJ2-2